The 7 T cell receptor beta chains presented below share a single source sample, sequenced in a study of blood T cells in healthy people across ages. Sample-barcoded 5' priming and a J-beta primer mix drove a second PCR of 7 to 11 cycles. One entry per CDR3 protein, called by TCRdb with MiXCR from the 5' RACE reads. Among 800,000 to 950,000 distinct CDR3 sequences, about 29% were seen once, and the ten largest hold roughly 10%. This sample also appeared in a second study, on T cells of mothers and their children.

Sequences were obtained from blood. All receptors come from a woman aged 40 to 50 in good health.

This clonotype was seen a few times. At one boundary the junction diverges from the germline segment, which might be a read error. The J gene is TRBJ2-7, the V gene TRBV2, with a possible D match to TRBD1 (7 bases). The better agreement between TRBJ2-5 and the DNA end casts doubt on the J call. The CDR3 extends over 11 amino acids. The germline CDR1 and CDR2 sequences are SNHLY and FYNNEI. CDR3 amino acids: CVSRGAETQYF. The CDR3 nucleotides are TGTGTCAGCAGGGGGGCGGAGACCCAGTACTTC.

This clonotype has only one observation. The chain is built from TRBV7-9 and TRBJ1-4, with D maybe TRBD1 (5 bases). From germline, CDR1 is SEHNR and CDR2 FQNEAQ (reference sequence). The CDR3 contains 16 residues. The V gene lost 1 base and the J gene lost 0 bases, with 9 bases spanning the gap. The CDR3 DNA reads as TGTGCCAGCAGCTTAGGGATGGGGGCAACTAATGAAAAACTGTTTTTT. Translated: CASSLGMGATNEKLFF. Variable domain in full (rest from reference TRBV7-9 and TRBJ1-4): DTGVSQNPRHKITKRGQNVTFRCDPISEHNRLYWYRQTLGQGPEFLTYFQNEAQLEKSRLLSDRFSAERPKGSFSTLEIQRTEQGDSAMYLCASSLGMGATNEKLFFGSGTQLSVL.

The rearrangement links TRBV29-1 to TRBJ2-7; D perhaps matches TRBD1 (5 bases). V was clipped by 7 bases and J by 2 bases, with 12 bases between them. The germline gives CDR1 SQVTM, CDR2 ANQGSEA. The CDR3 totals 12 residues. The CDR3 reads CSAQAPPYEQYF. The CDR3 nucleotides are TGCAGCGCACAGGCCCCTCCCTACGAGCAGTACTTC.

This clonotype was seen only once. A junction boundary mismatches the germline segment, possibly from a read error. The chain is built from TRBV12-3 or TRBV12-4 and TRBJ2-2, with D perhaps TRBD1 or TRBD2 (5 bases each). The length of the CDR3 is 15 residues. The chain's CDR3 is CASSLVRTLTGELFF. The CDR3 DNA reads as TGTGCCAGCAGTTTAGTAAGGACACTAACCGGGGAGCTTTTTTTT.

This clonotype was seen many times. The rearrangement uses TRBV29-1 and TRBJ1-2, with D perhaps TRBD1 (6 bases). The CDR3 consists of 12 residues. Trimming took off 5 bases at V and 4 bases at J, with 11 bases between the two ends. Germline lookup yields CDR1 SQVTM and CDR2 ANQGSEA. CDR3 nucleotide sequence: TGCAGCGTTAGGACAGCAACCTATGGCTACACCTTC. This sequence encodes CSVRTATYGYTF.

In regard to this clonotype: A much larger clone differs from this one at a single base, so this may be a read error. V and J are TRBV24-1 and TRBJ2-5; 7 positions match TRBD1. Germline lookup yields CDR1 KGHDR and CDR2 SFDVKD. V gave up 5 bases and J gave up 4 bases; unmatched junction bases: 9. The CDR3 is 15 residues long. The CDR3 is CATSGFPWDRETQYF. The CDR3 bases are TGTGCCACCAGTGGTTTCCCCTGGGACAGAGAGACCCAGTACTTC.

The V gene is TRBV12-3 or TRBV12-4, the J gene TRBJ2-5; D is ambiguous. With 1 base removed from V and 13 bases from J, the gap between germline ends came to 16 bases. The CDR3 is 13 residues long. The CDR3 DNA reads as TGTGCCAGCAGTTTAGGGGATACCTACGAGCGGTACTTC. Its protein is CASSLGDTYERYF.